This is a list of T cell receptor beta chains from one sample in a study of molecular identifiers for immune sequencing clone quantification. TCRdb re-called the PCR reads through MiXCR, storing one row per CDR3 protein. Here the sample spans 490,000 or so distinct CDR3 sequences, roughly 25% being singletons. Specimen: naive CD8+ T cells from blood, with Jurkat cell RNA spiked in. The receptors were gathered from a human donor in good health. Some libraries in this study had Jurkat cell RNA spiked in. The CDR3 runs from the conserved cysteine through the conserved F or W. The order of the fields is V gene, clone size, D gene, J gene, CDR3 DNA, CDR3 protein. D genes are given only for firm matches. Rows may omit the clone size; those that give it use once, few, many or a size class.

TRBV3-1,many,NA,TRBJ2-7,TGTGCCAGCAGCCCCGGGACGGAGGGCTACGAGCAGTACTTC,CASSPGTEGYEQYF
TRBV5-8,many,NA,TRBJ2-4,TGTGCCAGCAGCGCGGGACAGCTAGCCAAAAACATTCAGTACTTC,CASSAGQLAKNIQYF
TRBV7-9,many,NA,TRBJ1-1,TGTGCCAGCAGCTTTCGACAGAGTATGAACACTGAAGCTTTCTTT,CASSFRQSMNTEAFF
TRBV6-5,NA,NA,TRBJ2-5,TGTGCCAGCAGTCCCACGACAGGCCCCCAAGAGACCCAGTACTTC,CASSPTTGPQETQYF
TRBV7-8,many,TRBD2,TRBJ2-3,TGTGCCAGCAGCTTGTTGCGGGGGGGCACAGATACGCAGTATTTT,CASSLLRGGTDTQYF
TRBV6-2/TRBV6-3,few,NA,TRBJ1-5,TGTGCCAGCAGGCCAGTGGGGGGCAATCAGCCCCAGCATTTT,CASRPVGGNQPQHF
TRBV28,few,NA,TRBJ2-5,TGTGCCAGCAGAACCCAACAAGACCCCGGTTCCCGAGAGACCCAGTACTTC,CASRTQQDPGSRETQYF
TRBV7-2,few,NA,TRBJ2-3,TGTGCCAGCAGCTTAGTGGCGGCGATTGAGGGAACAGATACGCAGTATTTT,CASSLVAAIEGTDTQYF
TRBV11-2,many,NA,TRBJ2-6,TGTGCCAGCAGCTTAGTTTTGAGGCGGAACTCTGGGGCCAACGTCCTGACTTTC,CASSLVLRRNSGANVLTF
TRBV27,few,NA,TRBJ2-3,TGTGCCAGCAGTTTATATAGCGGTTGGGGCACAGATACGCAGTATTTT,CASSLYSGWGTDTQYF
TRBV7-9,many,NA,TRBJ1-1,TGTGCCAGCAGCTTAGTAGGGTCGGGGAACACTGAAGCTTTCTTT,CASSLVGSGNTEAFF
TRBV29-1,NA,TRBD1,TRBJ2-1,TGCAGCGGACAGGGACCTTACAATGAGCAGTTCTTC,CSGQGPYNEQFF
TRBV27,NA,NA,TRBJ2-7,TGTGCCAGCAGTTTGGATGGGTACGAGCAGCACTTC,CASSLDGYEQHF
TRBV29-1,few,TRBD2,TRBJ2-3,TGCAGCGTTGAAGATGAGCGGCGGGGGGTCACAGATACGCAGTATTTT,CSVEDERRGVTDTQYF
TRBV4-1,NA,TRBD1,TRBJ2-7,TGCGCCAGCAGCCAAACCGGGACAGGTGACTACAAGCAGTACTTC,CASSQTGTGDYKQYF
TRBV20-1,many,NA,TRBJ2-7,TGCAGTGCCCGACCCGAGGGCGAGCAGTACTTC,CSARPEGEQYF
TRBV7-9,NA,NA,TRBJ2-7,TGTGCCAGCCGCGCCCTCCGGGATCAAAGCACCTACGAGCAGTACTTC,CASRALRDQSTYEQYF
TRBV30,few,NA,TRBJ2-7,TGTGCCTGGGGGGGAGGACAGGTCGGCGAGCAGTACTTC,CAWGGGQVGEQYF
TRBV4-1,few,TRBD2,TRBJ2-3,TGCGCCAGCAGCCCCCGGACTAGAGAGGGCACAGATACGCAGTATTTT,CASSPRTREGTDTQYF
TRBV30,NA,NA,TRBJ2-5,TGTGCCTGGGCAGGTGCGCGGGAGACCCAGTACTTC,CAWAGARETQYF
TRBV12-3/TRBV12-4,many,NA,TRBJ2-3,TGTGCCAGCAGTTTGCAGGACCTTCACACAGATACGCAGTATTTT,CASSLQDLHTDTQYF
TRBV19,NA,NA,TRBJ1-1,TGTGCCAGTAGTATATCGACAGGAGCGTCTGAAGCTTTCTTT,CASSISTGASEAFF